This TCR beta chain was captured by sequencing in a study of T cells in Graves' hyperthyroidism and ophthalmopathy. The TCR beta CDR3 regions underwent amplification using RNA transcripts as the source. The HTBI primer set drove a first-round RT-PCR of the TCR CDR3. TCRdb analysed the multiplex PCR reads with MiXCR anew, one entry per CDR3 protein. The table includes about 320,000 distinct CDR3 sequences, about 15% detected once. This clonotype was recorded at least ten times. The CDR3 is made up of 13 amino acids. The V and J ends lost 5 bases and 6 bases respectively, with 11 bases between them. Germline CDR1 SEHNR, CDR2 FQNEAQ (reference sequence).

This receptor was identified in a man aged 30 to 39 with Graves' hyperthyroidism. V and J are TRBV7-9 and TRBJ2-1; D gene unclear. The sample taken for sequencing was blood. Here the CDR3 reads CASSNDLVNEQFF. DNA for the CDR3: TGTGCCAGCAGCAACGACCTGGTCAATGAGCAGTTCTTC.